These 5 T cell receptor beta chains were all obtained from the same sample, sequenced in a study of shared clonotypes between healthy human individuals. Clones were sequenced by immunoSEQ multiplex PCR, and TCRdb holds only the in-frame ones, with some missing. The table shows approximately 1.9 million clones, with roughly 95% occurring only once. Naive CD8 cells were CD45RO-negative, positively selected for CCR7, excluding terminally differentiated effector memory CD45RA+ cells. Sequenced input: naive CD8+ T cells from PBMCs. The receptors shown here come from a man younger than 35 in good health. Some clones in this sample may be carry-over from other donors' samples.

V and J are TRBV9 and TRBJ2-1; D is unresolved. Germline CDR1 reads SGDLS; CDR2 reads YYNGEE. Trimming removed 0 bases at V and 11 bases at J, with 6 bases between. The CDR3 sequence is 11 residues long. CDR3 nucleotides: TGTGCCAGCAGCGTAGATGGTAAGCAGTTCTTC. Translation gives CASSVDGKQFF. The variable domain in full, with the rest retrieved from reference TRBV9 and TRBJ2-1, is DSGVTQTPKHLITATGQRVTLRCSPRSGDLSVYWYQQSLDQGLQFLIQYYNGEERAKGNILERFSAQQFPDLHSELNLSSLELGDSALYFCASSVDGKQFFGPGTRLTVL.

Worth noting for this clone: Other DNA sequences in this specimen translate into the identical CDR3. The V call is TRBV19, the J call TRBJ2-7, with D possibly being TRBD2 (6 bases). The V end lost 3 bases, the J end lost 2 bases, and 8 bases lay between the germline ends. This CDR3 has 13 residues. Looked up from germline, CDR1 is LNHDA and CDR2 is SQIVND (reference sequence). The DNA of the CDR3 is TGTGCCAGTAGTATCGCGGGGACCTACGAGCAGTACTTC. Encoded protein: CASSIAGTYEQYF.

The chain recombines TRBV6-5 with TRBJ1-5; D call uncertain. Germline CDR1 and CDR2: MNHEY and SVGAGI. There are 13 residues in the CDR3. Trimming removed 7 bases at V and 3 bases at J, with 10 bases between. The CDR3 region has the DNA TGTGCCAGCACCTGGGGAGTCAATCAGCCCCAGCATTTT. Protein: CASTWGVNQPQHF.

The chain joins TRBV19 to TRBJ2-1; 7 bases map to TRBD2. The CDR3 consists of 17 residues. CDR1 LNHDA and CDR2 SQIVND come from the germline V gene (reference sequence). The V and J ends lost 1 base and 4 bases, in that order; junction bases with no gene match: 10. The CDR3 nucleotides are TGTGCCAGTAGTATAGGCGCTGGCAGCGGGACTTACAATGAGCAGTTCTTC. Its translation is CASSIGAGSGTYNEQFF.

The chain employs TRBV9 and TRBJ2-7; D gene unclear. The CDR3 sequence is 17 residues long. Germline lookup yields CDR1 SGDLS and CDR2 YYNGEE. V gave up 0 bases and J gave up 6 bases, with 22 bases separating them. The CDR3, as DNA: TGTGCCAGCAGCGTAGGAGACTTCAGCCGGGTGAGAGCCGAGCAGTACTTC. It yields the protein CASSVGDFSRVRAEQYF.